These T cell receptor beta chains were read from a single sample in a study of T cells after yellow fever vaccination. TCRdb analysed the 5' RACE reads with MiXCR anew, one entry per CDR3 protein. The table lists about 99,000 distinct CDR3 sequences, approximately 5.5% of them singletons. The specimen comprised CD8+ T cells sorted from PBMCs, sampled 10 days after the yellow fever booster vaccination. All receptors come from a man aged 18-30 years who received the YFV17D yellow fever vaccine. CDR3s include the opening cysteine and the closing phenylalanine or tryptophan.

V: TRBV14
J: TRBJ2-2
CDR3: CASSQDDPRLAGSTGELFF

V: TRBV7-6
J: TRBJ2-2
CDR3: CASSRLAGGNTGELFF

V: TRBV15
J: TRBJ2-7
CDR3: CATSSSYEQYF

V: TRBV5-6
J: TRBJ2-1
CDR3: CASSFGQFNEQFF

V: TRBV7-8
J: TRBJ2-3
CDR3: CASSTPVKTSGLGADTQYF

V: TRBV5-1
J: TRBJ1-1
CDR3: CASHPTGGAGTEAFF

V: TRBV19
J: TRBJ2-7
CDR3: CASSAGTLSSYEQYF

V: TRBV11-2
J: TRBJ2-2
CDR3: CASSRRTGELFF

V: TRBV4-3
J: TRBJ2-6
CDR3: CASSQESSSGANVLTF

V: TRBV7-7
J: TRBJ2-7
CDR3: CASSTGQGYEQYF

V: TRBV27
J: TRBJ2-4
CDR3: CASSLPGGNIQYF

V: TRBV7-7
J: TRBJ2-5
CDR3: CASSPFQRGLETQYF

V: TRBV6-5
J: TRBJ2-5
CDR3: CASRSDRGGWETQYF

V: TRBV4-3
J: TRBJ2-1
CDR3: CASSLGLAGHNEQFF

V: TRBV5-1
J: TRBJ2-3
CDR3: CASSLVLAGADTQYF

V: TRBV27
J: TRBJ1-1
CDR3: CASSPYVTDTLNTEAFF

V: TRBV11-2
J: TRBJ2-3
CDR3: CASSFASGGPTDTQYF

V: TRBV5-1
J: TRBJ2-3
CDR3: CASRPGQGRGDTQYF

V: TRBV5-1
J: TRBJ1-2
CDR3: CASSPPSPTDHYGYTF

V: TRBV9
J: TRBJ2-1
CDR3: CASSGTAGSSYNEQFF

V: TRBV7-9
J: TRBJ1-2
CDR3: CASSPPAQGGYTF

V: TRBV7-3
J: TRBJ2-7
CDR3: CASSSEGGTGRWEQYF

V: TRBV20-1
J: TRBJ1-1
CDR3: CSASAPGPIEAFF

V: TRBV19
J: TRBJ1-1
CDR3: CASSIWDTEAFF

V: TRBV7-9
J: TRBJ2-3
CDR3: CASSPPGPRFTDTQYF

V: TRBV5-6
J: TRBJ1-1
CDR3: CASSSMTGPNTEAFF

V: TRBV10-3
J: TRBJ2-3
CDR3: CAISEGSGGTTDTQYF

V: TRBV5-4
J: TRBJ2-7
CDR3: CASSPGQGREQYF

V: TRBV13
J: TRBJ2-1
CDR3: CASRWGNEQFF

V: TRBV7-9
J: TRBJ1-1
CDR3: CASSLSSLGARVGAFF

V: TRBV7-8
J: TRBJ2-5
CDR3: CASSLLSGPQETQYF

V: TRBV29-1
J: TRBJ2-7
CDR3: CSVLKGLPSYEQYF

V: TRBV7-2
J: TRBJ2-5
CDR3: CASSLFPEGETQYF

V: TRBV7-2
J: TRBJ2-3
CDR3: CASSLAGPTDTQYF

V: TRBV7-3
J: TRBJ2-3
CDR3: CASSPGVASTDTQYF

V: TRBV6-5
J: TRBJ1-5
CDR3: CASSYSGYSNQPQHF

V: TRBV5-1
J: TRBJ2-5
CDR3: CASSSLGGGAVETQYF

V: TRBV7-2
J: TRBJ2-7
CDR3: CASNRGQTYEQYF

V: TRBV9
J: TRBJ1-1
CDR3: CASSTPGGRNTEDFF

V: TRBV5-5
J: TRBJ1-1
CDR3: CASSLGASMGTEAFF

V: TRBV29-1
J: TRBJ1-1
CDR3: CSVRAANTEAFF

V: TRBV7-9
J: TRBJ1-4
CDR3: CASSLSRGRSEKLFF

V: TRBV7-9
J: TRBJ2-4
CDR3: CASSLSSGVAKNIQYF

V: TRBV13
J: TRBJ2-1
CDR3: CASMLGHTSYNEQFF

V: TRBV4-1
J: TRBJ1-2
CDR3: CASSQVGTNYGYTF

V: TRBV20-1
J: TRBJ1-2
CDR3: CRPTGWGDYGYTF